This T cell receptor (beta chain) appears in the sequencing data of a study of shared clonotypes between healthy human individuals. Study overall: The donors, a couple of women and a few men, were aged 18 to 49. Three CD4 naive, three CD4 memory, two CD8 naive and one CD8 memory plate were used per donor.

TCRdb keeps only in-frame clones here, not all; method: immunoSEQ multiplex PCR. The sample carries about 2 million clones, about 95% recorded once. Terminally differentiated effector memory CD45RA+ cells were left out of the naive CD8 fraction, which was CD45RO-negative and positively selected for CCR7. V lost 4 bases and J lost 0; bases outside the gene matches: 4. The CDR3 runs to 14 residues. Germline values: CDR1 SQVTM, CDR2 ANQGSEA. J is TRBJ1-2 and V is TRBV29-1; 8 positions agree with TRBD1. This clonotype was obtained from a man in his late teens or twenties in good health. The material sequenced was naive CD8+ T cells sorted from blood. CDR3 nucleotide sequence: TGCAGCGTTGCCGGGACAGGCACTAACTATGGCTACACCTTC. Protein sequence: CSVAGTGTNYGYTF.